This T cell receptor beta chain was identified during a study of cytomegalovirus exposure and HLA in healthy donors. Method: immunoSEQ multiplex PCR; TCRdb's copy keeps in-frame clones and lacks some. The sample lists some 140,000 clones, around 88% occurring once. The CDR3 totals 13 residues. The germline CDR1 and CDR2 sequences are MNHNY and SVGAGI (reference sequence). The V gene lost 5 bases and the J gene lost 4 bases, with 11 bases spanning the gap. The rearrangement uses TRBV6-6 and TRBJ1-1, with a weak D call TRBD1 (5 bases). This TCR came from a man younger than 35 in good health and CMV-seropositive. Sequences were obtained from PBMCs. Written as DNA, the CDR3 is TGTGCCAGCAGTAGGGGTGGGGTCACTGAAGCTTTCTTT. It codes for CASSRGGVTEAFF.